A selection of T cell receptor beta chains follows, all from one sample in a study of cytomegalovirus exposure and HLA in healthy donors. Using immunoSEQ multiplex PCR, the repertoire was profiled, and TCRdb retains in-frame clones only, with some absent. The sample totals around 140,000 clones. Sequenced material: PBMCs. The receptors stem from a woman in her forties or fifties in good health and CMV-seronegative. Both conserved end residues are part of each CDR3. The D gene is left open where the match is weak.

j_call d_call v_call cdr3_nt cdr3_aa
TRBJ2-7 NA TRBV5-1 TGCGCCAGCAGCTTGGGGGGGCAGGGTGGCGCCTACGAGCAGTACTTC CASSLGGQGGAYEQYF
TRBJ2-5 TRBD2 TRBV5-1 TGCGCCAGCAGCTTGGCTAGCGGAGAGACCCAGTACTTC CASSLASGETQYF
TRBJ1-4 TRBD1 TRBV27 TGTGCCACCGGTCGACCGGGACAGTTTAATGAAAAACTGTTTTTT CATGRPGQFNEKLFF
TRBJ1-4 TRBD1 TRBV6-6 TGTGCCAGCAGTTTTCCGCAGGGGGCTAACGAAAAACTGTTTTTT CASSFPQGANEKLFF
TRBJ1-2 TRBD1 TRBV28 TGTGCCAGCAGTTTAGGGACAGCCACGTATGGCTACACCTTC CASSLGTATYGYTF
TRBJ2-7 NA TRBV6-5 TGTGCCAGCAGTCCTTACGGGTCCCACGAGCAGTACTTC CASSPYGSHEQYF
TRBJ2-1 NA TRBV7-2 TGTGCCAGCAGCCCCGAGGGGGTTTCCTACAATGAGCAGTTCTTC CASSPEGVSYNEQFF
TRBJ2-7 NA TRBV6-4 TGTGCCAGCACTTCCTACGAGCAGTACTTC CASTSYEQYF
TRBJ1-6 TRBD1 TRBV11-2 TGTGCCAGCAGCCGGACAGGGGGAAATTCACCCCTCCACTTT CASSRTGGNSPLHF
TRBJ1-5 TRBD1 TRBV6-5 TGTGCCAGCTTGACAGGGGCGAGACAGCCCCAGCATTTT CASLTGARQPQHF
TRBJ1-4 NA TRBV29-1 TGCAGCGTTGAAGGGGCAGGGAAACTGTTTTTT CSVEGAGKLFF
TRBJ2-2 NA TRBV6-1 TGTGCCAGCGCCCGACTAGCGAACACCGGGGAGCTGTTTTTT CASARLANTGELFF
TRBJ2-7 TRBD1 TRBV10-3 TGTGCCATCAGACAGGGGAACGAGCAGTACTTC CAIRQGNEQYF
TRBJ1-3 NA TRBV5-1 TGCGCCAGCAGCAGGAGTCCGGGACAAGTCTCTGGAAACACCATATATTTT CASSRSPGQVSGNTIYF
TRBJ1-2 NA TRBV5-6 TGTGCCAGCAGCTTTCTGACAGCTAACTATGGCTACACCTTC CASSFLTANYGYTF
TRBJ2-1 TRBD2 TRBV7-9 TGTGCCAGCAGCTCTCTAGCGGGAGTCAATGAGCAGTTCTTC CASSSLAGVNEQFF
TRBJ2-7 TRBD2 TRBV30 TGTGCCTGGAGTGGTGCGGGAGTCAATACCTACGAGCAGTACTTC CAWSGAGVNTYEQYF
TRBJ2-2 NA TRBV19 TGTGCCAGTAGTATTTACAGGGCCGGGGAGCTGTTTTTT CASSIYRAGELFF
TRBJ1-2 NA TRBV18 TGTGCCAGCTCACCGACCCAGGGTGAGAGCTATGGCTACACCTTC CASSPTQGESYGYTF
TRBJ2-5 NA TRBV4-2 TGTGCCAGCAGCCAAGATCGTGAGACCCAGTACTTC CASSQDRETQYF
TRBJ1-2 NA TRBV5-4 TGTGCCAGCAGCTTGCCCCCGGGGTTTGACGGTGGCTACACCTTC CASSLPPGFDGGYTF
TRBJ2-7 TRBD1 TRBV7-2 TGTGCCAGCAGCTTAGGAGCAGGGGGCCTCAACGAGCAGTACTTC CASSLGAGGLNEQYF
TRBJ2-1 TRBD2 TRBV5-1 TGCGCCAGCAGCTTTTTTCTAGCGGGGAACAATGAGCAGTTCTTC CASSFFLAGNNEQFF
TRBJ2-2 NA TRBV9 TGTGCCAGCAGCTCCCCCGGGGGAGTCTCGTCCGGGGAGCTGTTTTTT CASSSPGGVSSGELFF
TRBJ1-5 TRBD1 TRBV7-9 TGTGCCAGCAGCCTCGGGACAGGGGGCCACAATCAGCCCCAGCATTTT CASSLGTGGHNQPQHF
TRBJ2-1 NA TRBV5-8 TGTGCCAGCAGCTCACAGGGTCGGGTTGAAAATGAGCAGTTCTTC CASSSQGRVENEQFF
TRBJ1-1 NA TRBV6-1 TGTGCCAGCACCATCTACTCGAGAACTGAAGCTTTCTTT CASTIYSRTEAFF
TRBJ2-3 NA TRBV7-2 TGTGCCAGCAGCTTATCAGGGAGGACAGATACGCAGTATTTT CASSLSGRTDTQYF
TRBJ2-5 TRBD2 TRBV7-2 TGTGCCAGCAGCTTTAAGACTAGCGGGTCAGGGACCCAGTACTTC CASSFKTSGSGTQYF
TRBJ1-4 NA TRBV4-3 TGCGCCAGCAGCCAAGACCTTTATAATGAAAAACTGTTTTTT CASSQDLYNEKLFF
TRBJ2-7 NA TRBV7-3 TGTGCCAGCAGCTTAAATCGCGGGTACGAGCAGTACTTC CASSLNRGYEQYF
TRBJ2-7 TRBD1 TRBV6-1 TGTGCCAGCAGTAGGGACAGGACGAGCTCCTACGAGCAGTACTTC CASSRDRTSSYEQYF
TRBJ2-7 TRBD1 TRBV7-2 TGTGCCAGCAGCTTGACAGGGGTCCCCTACGAGCAGTACTTC CASSLTGVPYEQYF
TRBJ2-7 TRBD2 TRBV28 TGTGCCAGCAGTTTGGTTGCGGGGGATCGCTTCCGCGAGCAGTACTTC CASSLVAGDRFREQYF
TRBJ2-3 TRBD2 TRBV6-5 TGTGCCAGCAGTTACCGACTAGCGGGGAGGACAGATACGCAGTATTTT CASSYRLAGRTDTQYF
TRBJ2-3 NA TRBV15 TGTGCCACCAGCAGAGATCAGTCGGGGATGGCAGATACGCAGTATTTT CATSRDQSGMADTQYF
TRBJ2-5 NA TRBV18 TGTGCCAGCTCACCAATGCAGGAAGAGACCCAGTACTTC CASSPMQEETQYF
TRBJ2-7 TRBD2 TRBV5-4 TGTGCCAGCAGCTTGGCGGGTAGCGGGAGGGCCGACGAGCAGTACTTC CASSLAGSGRADEQYF
TRBJ1-3 TRBD1 TRBV7-9 TGTGCCAGCAGCCCCGGGACAGGGTCCTCTGGAAACACCATATATTTT CASSPGTGSSGNTIYF
TRBJ1-2 TRBD1 TRBV7-9 TGTGCCAGCAGCTTCGCCGGGACAGTCTATGGCTACACCTTC CASSFAGTVYGYTF
TRBJ1-1 TRBD1 TRBV30 TGTGCCTGGAGCGCCGGGACAGGGGGGCTTATCACTGAAGCTTTCTTT CAWSAGTGGLITEAFF
TRBJ1-2 TRBD1 TRBV4-2 TGTGCCAGCAGCCAGCCTGAAGCCAGGGGGTTATATGGCTACACCTTC CASSQPEARGLYGYTF
TRBJ2-1 TRBD1 TRBV6-5 TGTGCCAGCAGTACCGGGACAGGGTTGGAGGAGCAGTTCTTC CASSTGTGLEEQFF
TRBJ2-5 TRBD2 TRBV5-1 TGCGCCAGCAGCTTCGGACTAGCGGGGGGCGGGGAGACCCAGTACTTC CASSFGLAGGGETQYF
TRBJ1-2 NA TRBV4-1 TGCGCCAGCAGCCAAGTTACAGGAGCTGACACCTATGGCTACACCTTC CASSQVTGADTYGYTF
TRBJ2-7 NA TRBV28 TGTGCCAGCAGTGTTCACTCCAGGGACGAGCAGTACTTC CASSVHSRDEQYF
TRBJ2-7 NA TRBV4-1 TGCGCCAGCAGCCAGAGGCTCCAGAGCGAGCAGTACTTC CASSQRLQSEQYF
TRBJ1-5 NA TRBV4-2 TGTGCCAGCAGCCAAGACAGGAACAATCAGCCCCAGCATTTT CASSQDRNNQPQHF
TRBJ1-2 NA TRBV5-6 TGTGCCAGCAGCTTGGCGGCAGGGGATGGCTACACCTTC CASSLAAGDGYTF
TRBJ2-5 TRBD1 TRBV4-1 TGCGCCACTTCGGAAGGGGGCGGGGAGACCCAGTACTTC CATSEGGGETQYF
TRBJ2-7 TRBD1 TRBV9 TGTGCCAGCAGCGCCGGGACAGCTCTCTACGAGCAGTACTTC CASSAGTALYEQYF
TRBJ2-7 NA TRBV11-2 TGTGCCAGCAGCTCCCCGGAGGGCTCCTACGAGCAGTACTTC CASSSPEGSYEQYF
TRBJ2-1 TRBD2 TRBV15 TGTGCCACCAGCAGGTCCGGGACTAGCAATGAGCAGTTCTTC CATSRSGTSNEQFF
TRBJ2-2 TRBD1 TRBV27 TGTGCCAGCAGTCCTCGACAGGGTGGCGGGGAGCTGTTTTTT CASSPRQGGGELFF